Sequencing of this TCR beta chain was carried out in a study of T cells in Graves' hyperthyroidism and ophthalmopathy. The CDR3 extends over 15 amino acids. Between the trimmed V and J ends, which lost 2 bases and 5 bases, there was a span of 17 bases. The germline gives CDR1 DFQATT, CDR2 SNEGSKA (reference sequence). In the ophthalmopathy cohort, Clinical Activity Score was at least 3, NOSPECS grade at least 4, and duration under 3 months. Those patients with uncontrolled infection, other autoimmune disease, pregnancy or lactation were excluded. Diagnoses were established using clinical symptoms, serum thyroxine and TRAb, thyroid ultrasound and orbital computed tomography. Regions amplified from RNA transcripts were the TCR beta CDR3 regions. RT-PCR in the first round (using the HTBI primer set) targeted the TCR CDR3. Each CDR3 protein gets one entry after TCRdb re-called the multiplex PCR reads with MiXCR. The sample lists roughly 530,000 distinct CDR3 sequences, 17% seen once, with under 20% in the top ten.

The TCR comes from a young woman with Graves' ophthalmopathy. The V gene is TRBV20-1, the J gene TRBJ2-3; tentatively, D is TRBD1 (6 bases). The specimen was blood. CDR3 sequence (DNA): TGCAGTGCTAGACCCGGGACGGGACAATTAGATACGCAGTATTTT. Translated, it gives CSARPGTGQLDTQYF.